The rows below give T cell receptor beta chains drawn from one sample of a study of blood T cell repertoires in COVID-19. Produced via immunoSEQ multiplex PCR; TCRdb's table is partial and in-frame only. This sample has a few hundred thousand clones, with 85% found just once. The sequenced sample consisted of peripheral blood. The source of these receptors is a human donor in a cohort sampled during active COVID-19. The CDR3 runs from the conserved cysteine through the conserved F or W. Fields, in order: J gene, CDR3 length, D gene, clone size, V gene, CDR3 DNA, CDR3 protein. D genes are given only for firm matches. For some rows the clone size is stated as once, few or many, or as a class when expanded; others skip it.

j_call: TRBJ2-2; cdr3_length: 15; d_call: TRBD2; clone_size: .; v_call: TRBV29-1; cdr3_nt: TGCAGCGTGGGCGGACTAGTGGGGAACACCGGGGAGCTGTTTTTT; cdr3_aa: CSVGGLVGNTGELFF
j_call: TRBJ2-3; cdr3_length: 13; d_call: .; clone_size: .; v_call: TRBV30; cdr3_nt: TGTGCCTGGAGTGGACTCGTCCCAGATACGCAGTATTTT; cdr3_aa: CAWSGLVPDTQYF
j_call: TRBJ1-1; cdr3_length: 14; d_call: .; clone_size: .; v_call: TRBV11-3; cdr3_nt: TGTGCCAGCAGCTTAGATCCGGTAAACACTGAAGCTTTCTTT; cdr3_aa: CASSLDPVNTEAFF
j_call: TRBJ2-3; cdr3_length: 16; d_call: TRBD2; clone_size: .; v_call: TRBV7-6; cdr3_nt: TGTGCCAGCAGCTTAGTGGGACTAGCGGGCACAGATACGCAGTATTTT; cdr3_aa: CASSLVGLAGTDTQYF
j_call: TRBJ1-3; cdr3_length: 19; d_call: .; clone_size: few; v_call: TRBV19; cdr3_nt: TGTGCCAGTAGTAAAACAAACGCCGAGACAGCGAGCTCTGGAAACACCATATATTTT; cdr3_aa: CASSKTNAETASSGNTIYF
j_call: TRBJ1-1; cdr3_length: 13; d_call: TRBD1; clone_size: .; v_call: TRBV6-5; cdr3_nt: TGTGCCAGCAGTTCCCCCGGACAGGGAGTGGCTTTCTTT; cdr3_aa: CASSSPGQGVAFF
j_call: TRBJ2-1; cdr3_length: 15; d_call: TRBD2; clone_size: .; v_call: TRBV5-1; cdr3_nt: TGCGCCAGCAGCTTCGCGGGGGGACCCGAAAATGAGCAGTTCTTC; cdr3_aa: CASSFAGGPENEQFF
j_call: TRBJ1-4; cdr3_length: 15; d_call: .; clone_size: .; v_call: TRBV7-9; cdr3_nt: TGTGCCAGCAGCTCTGACTCTAACAGAGGGGAAAAACTGTTTTTT; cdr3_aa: CASSSDSNRGEKLFF
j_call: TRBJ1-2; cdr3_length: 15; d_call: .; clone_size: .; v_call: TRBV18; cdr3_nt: TGTGCCAGCTCCCCTTCCGACAGCACACTCTATGGCTACACCTTC; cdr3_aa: CASSPSDSTLYGYTF
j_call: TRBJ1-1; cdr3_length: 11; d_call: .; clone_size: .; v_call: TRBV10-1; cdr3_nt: TGCGCCAGCAGTGAGGGCGGCGAAGCTTTCTTT; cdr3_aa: CASSEGGEAFF
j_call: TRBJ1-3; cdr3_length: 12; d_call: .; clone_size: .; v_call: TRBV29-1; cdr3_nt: TGCAGCGTTGAAGGGGCCGGAAACACCATATATTTT; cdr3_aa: CSVEGAGNTIYF
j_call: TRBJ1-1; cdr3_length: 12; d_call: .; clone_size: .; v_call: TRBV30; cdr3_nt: TGTGCCTGGGACAGTTGGAACACTGAAGCTTTCTTT; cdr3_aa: CAWDSWNTEAFF
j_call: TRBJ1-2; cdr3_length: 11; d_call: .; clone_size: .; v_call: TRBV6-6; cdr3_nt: TGTGCCAGCAGTCCGGGGTCTGGCTACACCTTC; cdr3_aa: CASSPGSGYTF
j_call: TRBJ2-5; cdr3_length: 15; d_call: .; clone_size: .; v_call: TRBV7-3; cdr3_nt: TGTGCCAGCAGCTTAAAACGGGAAACGCAAGAGACCCAGTACTTC; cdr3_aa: CASSLKRETQETQYF
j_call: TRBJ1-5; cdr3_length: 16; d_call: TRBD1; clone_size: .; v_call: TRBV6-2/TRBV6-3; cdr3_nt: TGTGCCAGCAGTTACCCGGGGACAGGGGTTGGTCAGCCCCAGCATTTT; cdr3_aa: CASSYPGTGVGQPQHF
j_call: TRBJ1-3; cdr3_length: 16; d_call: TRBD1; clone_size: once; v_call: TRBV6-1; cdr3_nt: TGTGCCAGCATTGAAGCAGGGGGTTGGTTCGGAAACACCATATATTTT; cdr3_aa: CASIEAGGWFGNTIYF
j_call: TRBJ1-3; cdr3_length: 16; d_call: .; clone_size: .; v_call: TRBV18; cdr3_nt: TGTGCCAGCTCACCTACACTTCCCGGAGAAGGAAACACCATATATTTT; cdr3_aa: CASSPTLPGEGNTIYF
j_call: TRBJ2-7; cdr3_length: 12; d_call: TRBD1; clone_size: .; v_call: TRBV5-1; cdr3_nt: TGCGCCAGCAGTAAACAGGGGGACGAGCAGTACTTC; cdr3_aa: CASSKQGDEQYF
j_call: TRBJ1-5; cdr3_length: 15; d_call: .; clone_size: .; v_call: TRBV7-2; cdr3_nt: TGTGCCAGCAGCTCACACCAAAATAGCAATCAGCCCCAGCATTTT; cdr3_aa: CASSSHQNSNQPQHF
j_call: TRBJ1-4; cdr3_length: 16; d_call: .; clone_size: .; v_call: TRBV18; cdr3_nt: TGTGCCAGCTCACTACGACAGCCTTCAACTAATGAAAAACTGTTTTTT; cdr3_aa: CASSLRQPSTNEKLFF
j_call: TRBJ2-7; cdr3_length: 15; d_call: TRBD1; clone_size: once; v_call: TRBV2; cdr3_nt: TGTGCCAGTAGCGACCCCCGGACAGGAGCCTACGAGCAGTACTTC; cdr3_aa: CASSDPRTGAYEQYF
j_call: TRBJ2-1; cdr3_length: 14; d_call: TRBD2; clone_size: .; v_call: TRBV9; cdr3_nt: TGTGCCAGCAGCGCCGGGACTATTGACAATGAGCAGTTCTTC; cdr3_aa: CASSAGTIDNEQFF
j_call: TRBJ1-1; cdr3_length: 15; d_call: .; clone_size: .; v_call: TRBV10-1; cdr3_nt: TGCGCCAGCAGTGAGTCCTGGACTGTGAACACTGAAGCTTTCTTT; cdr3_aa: CASSESWTVNTEAFF
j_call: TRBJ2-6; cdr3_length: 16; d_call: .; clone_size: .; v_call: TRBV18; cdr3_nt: TGTGCCAGCTCACCGACAGTCAGCACTGGGGCCAACGTCCTGACTTTC; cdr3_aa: CASSPTVSTGANVLTF
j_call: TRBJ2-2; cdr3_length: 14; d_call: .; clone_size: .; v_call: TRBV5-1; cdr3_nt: TGCGCCAGCAGCGAGCAGGGAAACACCGGGGAGCTGTTTTTT; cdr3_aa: CASSEQGNTGELFF
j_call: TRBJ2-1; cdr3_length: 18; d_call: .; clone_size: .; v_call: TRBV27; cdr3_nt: TGTGCCAGCAGTTTAACCTCTTGGCAGGCTGCTTCCTACAATGAGCAGTTCTTC; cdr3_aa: CASSLTSWQAASYNEQFF
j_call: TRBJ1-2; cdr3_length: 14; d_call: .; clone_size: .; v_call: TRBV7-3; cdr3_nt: TGTGCCAGCAGCTTAAGTGGCGGTGACTATGGCTACACCTTC; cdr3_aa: CASSLSGGDYGYTF
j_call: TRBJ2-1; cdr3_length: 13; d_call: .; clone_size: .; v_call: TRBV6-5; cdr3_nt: TGTGCCAGCAGTAGGACGGGATCTCCTGAGCAGTTCTTC; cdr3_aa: CASSRTGSPEQFF
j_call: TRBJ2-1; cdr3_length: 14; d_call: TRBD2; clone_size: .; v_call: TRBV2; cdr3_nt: TGTGCCAGCTTAGGGACTAGCTCCCGGAATGAGCAGTTCTTC; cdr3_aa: CASLGTSSRNEQFF
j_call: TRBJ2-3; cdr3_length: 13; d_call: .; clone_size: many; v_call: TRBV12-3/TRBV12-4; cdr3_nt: TGTGCCAGCAGTTTATCCCTGTCCGATACGCAGTATTTT; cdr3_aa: CASSLSLSDTQYF
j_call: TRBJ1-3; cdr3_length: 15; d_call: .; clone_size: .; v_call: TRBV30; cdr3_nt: TGTGCCTGGAGCCTAGCTCACAAGGGTGCCAACACCATATATTTT; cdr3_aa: CAWSLAHKGANTIYF
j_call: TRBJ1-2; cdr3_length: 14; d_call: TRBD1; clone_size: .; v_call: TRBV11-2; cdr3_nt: TGTGCCAGCAGCTGGACAGGGTCCTTCTATGGCTACACCTTC; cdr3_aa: CASSWTGSFYGYTF
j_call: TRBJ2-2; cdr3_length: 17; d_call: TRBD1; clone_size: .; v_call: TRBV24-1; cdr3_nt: TGTGCCACCAGTGATACGACAGGGGGCTGGTACACCGGGGAGCTGTTTTTT; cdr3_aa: CATSDTTGGWYTGELFF
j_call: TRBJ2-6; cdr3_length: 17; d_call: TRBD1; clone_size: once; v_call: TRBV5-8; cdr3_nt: TGTGCCAGCAGCTTGGGAAACAGGGGGTTTGGGGCCAACGTCCTGACTTTC; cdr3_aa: CASSLGNRGFGANVLTF
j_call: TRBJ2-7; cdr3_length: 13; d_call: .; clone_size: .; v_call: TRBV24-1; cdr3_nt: TGTGCCACCAGTGAGGAGGACCCCTACGAGCAGTACTTC; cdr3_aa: CATSEEDPYEQYF
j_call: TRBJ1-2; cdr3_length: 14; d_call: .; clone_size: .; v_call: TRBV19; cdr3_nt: TGTGCCAGTAGTATTCTGGGTACTGGGAGTGGCTACACCTTC; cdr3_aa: CASSILGTGSGYTF
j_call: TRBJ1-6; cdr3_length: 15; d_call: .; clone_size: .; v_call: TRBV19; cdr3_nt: TGTGCCAGTAGTATCGGCCCCGGAGAGAATTCACCCCTCCACTTT; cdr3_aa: CASSIGPGENSPLHF
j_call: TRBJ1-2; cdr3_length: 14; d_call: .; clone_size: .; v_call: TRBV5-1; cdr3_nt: TGCGCCAGCAGCTTGGGCAGGGGTTTTGGTGGCTACACCTTC; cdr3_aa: CASSLGRGFGGYTF
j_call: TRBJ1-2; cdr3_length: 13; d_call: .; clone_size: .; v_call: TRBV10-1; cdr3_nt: TGCGCCAGCAGCCCGACTGGGGCCTCTGGCTACACCTTC; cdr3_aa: CASSPTGASGYTF
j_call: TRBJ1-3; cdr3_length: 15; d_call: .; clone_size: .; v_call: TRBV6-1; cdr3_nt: TGTGCCAGCAGTGAAGCGCACGGGGGGGGAAACACCATATATTTT; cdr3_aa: CASSEAHGGGNTIYF
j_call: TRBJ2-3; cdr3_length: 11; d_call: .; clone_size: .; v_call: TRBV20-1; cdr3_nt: TGCAGTGCTGAGGGATTCGCTACGCAGTATTTT; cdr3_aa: CSAEGFATQYF
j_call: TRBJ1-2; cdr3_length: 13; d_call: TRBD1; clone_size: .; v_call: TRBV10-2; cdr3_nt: TGCGCCAGCAGCGCCGGGACAGGCAGAGGCTACACCTTC; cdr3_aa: CASSAGTGRGYTF